This T cell receptor beta chain originates from a study of T cell responses to AZD1222 COVID-19 vaccine. Method: immunoSEQ multiplex PCR; TCRdb's copy keeps in-frame clones and lacks some. Of 130,000 to 150,000 clones listed, roughly 92% were seen once; the top ten hold around 1.7%. CDR3 length equals 18 residues. CDR1 and CDR2 from the germline V gene are LNHDA and SQIVND (reference sequence). The ends were cut back, 3 bases at V and 2 bases at J, with 19 bases in the middle. The chain links TRBV19 to TRBJ1-4; TRBD1 might be the D (6 bases). This sequence originates from an adult in good health. Here the sequenced sample was peripheral blood, taken on day 0 of AZD1222 vaccination. CDR3 DNA sequence: TGTGCCAGTAGTATGTTGTGGACTAGGGGGGCGACTAATGAAAAACTGTTTTTT. Translation gives CASSMLWTRGATNEKLFF.